What follows are 28 T cell receptor beta chains derived from one specimen sequenced in a study of T cells in Graves' hyperthyroidism and ophthalmopathy. Amplification of TCR beta CDR3 regions used RNA as the template. The study used the HTBI primer set for a first-round RT-PCR of the TCR CDR3. TCRdb recomputed calls from the multiplex PCR reads with MiXCR, one row per CDR3 protein. The repertoire holds about 660,000 distinct CDR3 sequences, with approximately 42% as singletons. The sample consisted of peripheral blood or thyroid tissue (not recorded which). Receptor source: an adult man with Graves' disease, either hyperthyroidism or ophthalmopathy (not recorded which).

This clonotype was counted only a few times. The J gene is TRBJ1-5, the V gene TRBV4-1, with 8 bases that match TRBD1. The V and J ends lost 2 bases and 5 bases, in that order; junction bases with no gene match: 11. CDR3 length equals 17 residues. CDR1 and CDR2 (germline): MGHRA, YSYEKL. In DNA, the CDR3 is TGCGCCAGCAGCCAAAGCTCGACAGGGGACGATGATCAGCCCCAGCATTTT. Translating gives CASSQSSTGDDDQPQHF.

This clonotype was detected ten times or more. The chain recombines TRBV6-5 with TRBJ2-2; the D gene is possibly TRBD2 (6 bases). From germline, CDR1 is MNHEY and CDR2 SVGAGI. V lost 5 bases, J lost 5 bases, and 9 bases lay in between. This CDR3 is built from 13 residues. CDR3 region: CASSQLATGELFF. The CDR3 coding sequence is TGTGCCAGCAGTCAACTAGCAACCGGGGAGCTGTTTTTT.

As regards this clonotype: With a much larger clone just one base away, this may be a read error. For the CDR3, the DNA is TGCGCCAGCAGTCCTAGACAGGGGCCGAACACTGAAGCTTCCTTT. This sequence encodes CASSPRQGPNTEASF. The rearrangement joins TRBV10-1 to TRBJ1-1; 8 nucleotides agree with TRBD1. The CDR3 totals 15 residues. The V gene's germline CDR1 is WNHNN and CDR2 SYGVQD (reference sequence).

V is TRBV7-9 and J is TRBJ2-5, with 11 bases aligning to TRBD2. CDR1 and CDR2 from the germline V gene are SEHNR and FQNEAQ (reference sequence). The junction had 9 bases not matched to a gene; V was cut back by 8 bases and J by 1 base. There are 16 residues in the CDR3. CDR3 in amino acids: CASSTRTSGPQETQYF. Written as DNA, the CDR3 is TGTGCCAGCTCCACTCGGACTAGCGGGCCCCAAGAGACCCAGTACTTC.

Concerning this clonotype: Since a much larger clone is just one base distant, this may be a read error. The rearrangement uses TRBV2 and TRBJ2-6; D gene unclear. Germline V gene lookup returns CDR1 SNHLY and CDR2 FYNNEI. The CDR3 length is 14 residues. CDR3 DNA sequence: TGTGCCAGCAGAGAAGGAACCGGGGCCAACGTCCTGACTTTC. The encoded protein is CASREGTGANVLTF.

This chain joins TRBV5-1 and TRBJ2-5; TRBD1 matches 8 bases. CDR3 length: 13 residues. Per the germline V gene, CDR1 is SGHRS and CDR2 is YFSETQ. V shed 4 bases and J 5 bases; nucleotides not matched to a gene: 4. In DNA, the CDR3 is TGCGCCAGCAGCAGGACAGGGTATGAGACCCAGTACTTC. It codes for CASSRTGYETQYF.

This clonotype showed up many times. V and J are TRBV20-1 and TRBJ1-1; D not certain. CDR3 length: 10 amino acids. CDR1 and CDR2 (germline): DFQATT, SNEGSKA (reference sequence). V dropped 6 bases and J dropped 4 bases, with 6 bases sitting between them. CDR3 region: CSAQVTEAFF. In nucleotides, the CDR3 is TGCAGTGCCCAGGTCACTGAAGCTTTCTTT.

This chain links TRBV7-8 with TRBJ1-3; D is unclear. Per the germline V gene, CDR1 is SGHVS and CDR2 is FQNEAQ. The ends were cut back, 3 bases at V and 4 bases at J, with 16 bases in the middle. The CDR3 is made up of 16 amino acids. The chain's CDR3 is CASSFLRSSAGNTIYF. In DNA form, the CDR3 reads TGTGCCAGCAGCTTTCTCCGGTCTTCGGCGGGAAACACCATATATTTT.

Ten or more counts support this clonotype. The gene calls are TRBV7-8 and TRBJ1-6, with D maybe TRBD1 (5 bases). This CDR3 contains 16 residues. The germline CDR1 and CDR2 sequences are SGHVS and FQNEAQ. V was cut by 5 bases and J by 9 bases, with 20 bases left in between. The CDR3 region is CASSIIPSGRGSPLHF. The CDR3 DNA sequence: TGTGCCAGCAGCATAATCCCGTCGGGTAGGGGTTCACCCCTCCACTTT.

This rearrangement joins TRBV7-2 to TRBJ2-5, with 11 bases matching TRBD1. V lost 6 bases, J lost 12 bases, and 15 bases stayed unmatched. The length of the CDR3 is 15 residues. CDR1 is SGHTA, CDR2 FQGNSA, per germline. The CDR3, as DNA: TGTGCCAGCAGTGAAGCAGCGGGACAGGGGGAACGGAAGTACTTC. This encodes CASSEAAGQGERKYF.

The chain carries TRBV20-1 and TRBJ2-2; 10 bases are shared with TRBD2. The CDR3 spans 18 residues. V dropped 0 bases and J dropped 3; count of bases not matched to a gene: 10. Germline CDR1 and CDR2: DFQATT and SNEGSKA (reference sequence). The CDR3 DNA follows: TGCAGTGCTAGAGATTCCTTCCTAGCGGGGGTCGACACCGGGGAGCTGTTTTTT. Its translation: CSARDSFLAGVDTGELFF.

This clonotype occurred a few times. The gene calls are TRBV20-1 and TRBJ1-1; 8 nucleotides align to TRBD1. The length of the CDR3 is 13 residues. Germline lookup yields CDR1 DFQATT and CDR2 SNEGSKA (reference sequence). V was pared by 0 bases and J by 6 bases, with 3 bases of the junction left unmatched. The CDR3 coding sequence is TGCAGTGCTAGAGATCTCAGGGGGCCTGAAGCTTTCTTT. Residues: CSARDLRGPEAFF.

This clonotype was detected many times. The V call is TRBV20-1, the J call TRBJ2-5; TRBD2 is a possible D gene (6 bases). Germline V gene sequence: CDR1 DFQATT, CDR2 SNEGSKA (reference sequence). The length of the CDR3 is 13 residues. Trimming removed 3 bases from V and 1 base from J, with 9 bases in between. The CDR3 is CSARGGIQETQYF. CDR3 nucleotides: TGCAGTGCTAGGGGAGGCATCCAAGAGACCCAGTACTTC.

This chain joins TRBV7-2 and TRBJ1-2, with 9 positions matching TRBD1. Unmatched junction bases numbered 11, after V lost 5 bases and J lost 1 base. The CDR3 length is 17 residues. Per the germline V gene, CDR1 is SGHTA and CDR2 is FQGNSA. The CDR3 reads CASSVGRGTGLNYGYTF. Here the CDR3 DNA reads TGTGCCAGCAGCGTTGGCCGAGGGACAGGGCTTAACTATGGCTACACCTTC.

This clonotype was observed once. Without the conserved terminal phenylalanine or tryptophan, this CDR3 likely stems from a read error. CDR3 sequence: CASRARTGGDEKLFY. CDR3 coding DNA: TGTGCCAGCAGAGCGCGGACAGGGGGGGATGAAAAACTGTTTTAT. The chain is built from TRBV2 and TRBJ1-4; 10 bases map to TRBD1. Germline V gene data show CDR1 as SNHLY and CDR2 as FYNNEI. This CDR3 has 15 residues. Trimming took 6 bases from V and 6 from J; bases not matched to a gene: 7.

Of note for this clonotype: A much larger clonotype is one base distant, so this may be a read error. In DNA, the CDR3 is TGTGCCACCGATCCACCGGAACCCCTTAGCTATGGCTACACCTTC. This codes for CATDPPEPLSYGYTF. This chain joins TRBV9 and TRBJ1-2; D remains ambiguous. V gave up 9 bases and J gave up 4 bases, with 22 bases separating them. The germline V gene encodes CDR1 SGDLS and CDR2 YYNGEE. The CDR3 loop spans 15 amino acids.

This clonotype was seen ten or more times. CDR3 coding DNA: TGTGCCATCAGGGATGACAGGGGGACGGGACAGCCCCAGCATTTT. This codes for CAIRDDRGTGQPQHF. V is TRBV10-3 and J is TRBJ1-5; 9 nucleotides align to TRBD1. The ends lost 6 bases at V and 7 bases at J; junction bases unmatched: 10. This CDR3 has 15 amino acids. Looked up from germline, CDR1 is ENHRY and CDR2 is SYGVKD.

The rearrangement uses TRBV24-1 and TRBJ2-5; TRBD1 or TRBD2 may be the D gene (5 bases each). This CDR3 contains 13 residues. Trimming pared 9 bases from V and 5 bases from J, leaving 15 bases between. Germline loops: CDR1 KGHDR, CDR2 SFDVKD. DNA of the CDR3: TGTGCCACCGGCGGGCAGGGCTTCGAGACCCAGTACTTC. Protein sequence: CATGGQGFETQYF.

This clonotype was seen only once. The chain employs TRBV29-1 and TRBJ1-1; 12 nucleotides line up with TRBD1. Looked up from germline, CDR1 is SQVTM and CDR2 is ANQGSEA. The CDR3 has 14 residues. The J segment lost 2 bases and the V segment lost 6 bases, leaving 4 bases of the junction unmatched. CDR3 in DNA: TGCAGCGTATGGGACAGGGGGCGTAACACTGAAGCTTTCTTT. It yields the protein CSVWDRGRNTEAFF.

In this sample, this clonotype turned up a few times. Here the CDR3 DNA reads TGTGCCAGCAGTTTGACACAGGATAGCAATCAGCCCCAGCATTTT. Translating it yields CASSLTQDSNQPQHF. The chain is built from TRBV2 and TRBJ1-5; the D gene is possibly TRBD1 (5 bases). CDR1 is SNHLY and CDR2 is FYNNEI in the germline V gene. This CDR3 has 15 residues. V gave up 5 bases and J gave up 0 bases, with 11 bases separating them.

The chain couples TRBV9 to TRBJ1-2; D remains ambiguous. CDR3 length: 14 residues. V lost 4 bases, J lost 5 bases, and 15 bases lay in between. Germline V gene lookup returns CDR1 SGDLS and CDR2 YYNGEE. CDR3 nucleotide sequence: TGTGCCAGCAGCCGAGGTGAAGGTTTTTATGGCTACACCTTC. It is translated as CASSRGEGFYGYTF.

Notes on this clonotype: This may arise from a read error, as a much more abundant clone is one base away. The gene calls are TRBV12-3 or TRBV12-4 and TRBJ1-4, with 8 bases fitting TRBD1. The CDR3 covers 13 residues. Trimming cost V 5 bases and J 7 bases; bases outside gene matches: 3. CDR3 amino acids: CASSGDRSEKLFF. Here the CDR3 DNA reads TGTGCCAGCAGTGGGGACAGGAGTGAAAAACTGTTTTTT.

V usage is TRBV2 and J usage is TRBJ1-1; D gene unclear. The V end lost 1 base, the J end lost 7 bases, and 13 bases lay between the germline ends. Germline assignment: CDR1 SNHLY and CDR2 FYNNEI. This CDR3 has 14 amino acids. The CDR3 here is CASSEEVGSDEAFF. The CDR3 DNA reads TGTGCCAGCAGTGAAGAGGTGGGATCAGATGAAGCTTTCTTT.

The CDR3 sequence is CASSLRPISGNGAFF. CDR3 coding DNA: TGTGCCAGCAGCCTCCGTCCGATCAGTGGCAACGGGGCTTTCTTT. The chain couples TRBV9 to TRBJ1-1; no clear D. This CDR3 has 15 residues. With 4 bases removed from V and 11 bases from J, the gap between germline ends came to 24 bases. The germline gives CDR1 SGDLS, CDR2 YYNGEE.

This clonotype was seen only a few times. V and J are TRBV14 and TRBJ2-2; D is ambiguous. Germline lookup yields CDR1 SGHDN and CDR2 FVKESK. V lost 4 bases, J lost 7 bases, and 10 bases lay in between. The CDR3 has 13 residues. Written as DNA, the CDR3 is TGTGCCAGCAGCCCTAGGGAACACGGGGAGCTGTTTTTT. This gives the protein CASSPREHGELFF. The full variable domain, completed using reference TRBV14 and TRBJ2-2, is EAGVTQFPSHSVIEKGQTVTLRCDPISGHDNLYWYRRVMGKEIKFLLHFVKESKQDESGMPNNRFLAERTGGTYSTLKVQPAELEDSGVYFCASSPREHGELFFGEGSRLTVL.

The genes are TRBV24-1 and TRBJ1-1; no clear D. There are 14 residues in the CDR3. From germline, CDR1 is KGHDR and CDR2 SFDVKD. The ends were cut back, 5 bases at V and 1 base at J, with 10 bases in the middle. The CDR3 sequence: CATSAPDPNTEAFF. The CDR3 nucleotides are TGTGCCACCAGTGCTCCCGATCCGAACACTGAAGCTTTCTTT.

This clonotype was counted only a few times. V gene TRBV7-9 combines with J gene TRBJ1-1; 7 nucleotides align to TRBD1. Germline V lookup: CDR1 SEHNR, CDR2 FQNEAQ (reference sequence). V was pared by 4 bases and J by 5 bases, with 10 bases of the junction left unmatched. The CDR3 covers 15 residues. The CDR3 bases are TGTGCCAGCAGCTGGCGACAGGGTGTATTGACTGAAGCTTTCTTT. Amino acid sequence: CASSWRQGVLTEAFF.

This clonotype was picked up many times. The V call is TRBV20-1, the J call TRBJ1-3; D remains ambiguous. CDR1 and CDR2 (germline): DFQATT, SNEGSKA (reference sequence). The CDR3 runs 12 residues. Trimming stripped 0 bases from V and 11 bases from J, with 11 bases between. The CDR3 sequence is CSARDEVHPIYF. CDR3 DNA: TGCAGTGCTAGAGATGAGGTCCACCCCATATATTTT.